This is a list of T cell receptor beta chains from one sample in a study of regulatory and conventional T cells in RAG deficiency. The method was immunoSEQ multiplex PCR; TCRdb's version includes in-frame clones alone and lacks a portion of them. Altogether some 20,000 clones are present, about 92% being singletons, with the ten largest covering about 0.73%. The data also belong to a second study, concerning regulatory T cells.

The material sequenced was CD4+ T cells sorted from blood. The receptor source for this set is a human donor in good health. The CDR3 runs from the conserved cysteine through the conserved F or W. Fields, in order: CDR3 protein, CDR3 DNA, V gene, D gene, clone size, J gene. D genes are given only for firm matches. The size of a clone is reported for some rows only, either as once, few or many, or as a class for expanded clones.

CASSLKAHSKNEKLFF	TGTGCCAGCAGCTTAAAGGCCCATTCCAAAAATGAAAAACTGTTTTTT	TRBV7-3	.	.	TRBJ1-4
CASSLQGGNNEQFF	TGTGCCAGCAGCTTACAGGGAGGTAACAATGAGCAGTTCTTC	TRBV7-3	.	.	TRBJ2-1
CASSLGQGGSSTDTQYF	TGCGCCAGCAGCCTAGGACAGGGGGGGAGTAGCACAGATACGCAGTATTTT	TRBV5-1	TRBD1	.	TRBJ2-3
CASSLFPQNTGELFF	TGCGCCAGCAGCTTGTTCCCCCAGAACACCGGGGAGCTGTTTTTT	TRBV5-1	.	.	TRBJ2-2
CASSPGRTNTGELFF	TGCGCCAGCAGCCCGGGACGGACGAACACCGGGGAGCTGTTTTTT	TRBV5-1	.	.	TRBJ2-2
CASSLLSTGNQPQHF	TGTGCCAGTAGCCTGTTATCGACAGGGAATCAGCCCCAGCATTTT	TRBV19	TRBD1	.	TRBJ1-5
CASSFWTGRGKNIQYF	TGTGCCAGCAGTTTCTGGACAGGGCGCGGCAAAAACATTCAGTACTTC	TRBV28	TRBD1	.	TRBJ2-4
CASSLRGSAGNEQFF	TGCGCCAGCAGCTTGAGGGGATCGGCGGGCAATGAGCAGTTCTTC	TRBV5-1	.	.	TRBJ2-1
CASSVPMTGTGELFF	TGCGCCAGCAGTGTCCCCATGACAGGGACCGGGGAGCTGTTTTTT	TRBV2	TRBD1	.	TRBJ2-2
CASTAAGRGSYNSPLHF	TGCGCCAGCACCGCAGCGGGCAGGGGCTCCTATAATTCACCCCTCCACTTT	TRBV5-1	.	.	TRBJ1-6
CASSPGGVSAGELFF	TGTGCCAGCTCACCAGGCGGGGTTTCAGCCGGGGAGCTGTTTTTT	TRBV18	.	.	TRBJ2-2
CASSFEGEVGIQYF	TGCGCCAGCAGCTTTGAGGGTGAGGTGGGCATTCAGTACTTC	TRBV5-1	.	once	TRBJ2-4
CATSRETGGGNQPQHF	TGTGCCACCAGCAGAGAGACAGGGGGAGGCAATCAGCCCCAGCATTTT	TRBV15	TRBD1	few	TRBJ1-5
CASSPGSDQPQHF	TGTGCCAGCTCACCAGGGTCAGATCAGCCCCAGCATTTT	TRBV18	.	.	TRBJ1-5
CASSLVGNTIYF	TGTGCCAGCAGCTTGGTCGGAAACACCATATATTTT	TRBV5-5	.	.	TRBJ1-3
CASNRRNDNEQFF	TGTGCCAGCAATCGGAGAAATGACAATGAGCAGTTCTTC	TRBV28	.	.	TRBJ2-1
CASSPSSYNSPLHF	TGTGCCAGCAGTCCCAGCTCCTATAATTCACCCCTCCACTTT	TRBV27	.	.	TRBJ1-6
CASTLSGLWGTPPNQPQHF	TGTGCCAGTACCCTGAGCGGGTTGTGGGGAACCCCACCTAATCAGCCCCAGCATTTT	TRBV19	.	.	TRBJ1-5
CASMRGLSTEAFF	TGTGCCAGCATGAGGGGGCTGAGCACTGAAGCTTTCTTT	TRBV6-1	TRBD1	.	TRBJ1-1
CASSLEPSGSSDEQFF	TGCGCCAGCAGCTTGGAGCCTAGCGGGAGTAGCGATGAGCAGTTCTTC	TRBV5-1	TRBD2	.	TRBJ2-1
CASTKRTGVNGANVLTF	TGTGCCAGCACCAAAAGGACAGGGGTTAATGGGGCCAACGTCCTGACTTTC	TRBV5-4	TRBD1	.	TRBJ2-6
CASSEGQGVPGNTIYF	TGTGCCAGCAGCGAGGGACAGGGGGTTCCTGGAAACACCATATATTTT	TRBV9	TRBD1	.	TRBJ1-3
CASSRARGPNEKLFF	TGCGCCAGCAGCCGAGCGCGGGGGCCGAATGAAAAACTGTTTTTT	TRBV10-2	.	.	TRBJ1-4
CASRTSGGANTEAFF	TGTGCCAGTAGAACTTCAGGGGGGGCGAACACTGAAGCTTTCTTT	TRBV19	TRBD1	.	TRBJ1-1
CASSADRGSAEAFF	TGCGCCAGCTCCGCGGACAGGGGAAGCGCTGAAGCTTTCTTT	TRBV5-1	TRBD1	.	TRBJ1-1
CASSAPFRRGETQYF	TGTGCCAGCAGCGCTCCTTTTCGAAGGGGAGAGACCCAGTACTTC	TRBV7-9	.	.	TRBJ2-5
CASIAGPSENTEAFF	TGTGCCAGTATTGCGGGACCTTCGGAAAACACTGAAGCTTTCTTT	TRBV19	.	.	TRBJ1-1
CASSIFPGLGTDTQYF	TGTGCCAGTAGTATATTCCCAGGGTTGGGCACAGATACGCAGTATTTT	TRBV19	.	.	TRBJ2-3
CASSEDVGRVAETQYF	TGTGCCAGCAGTGAAGATGTCGGCAGGGTGGCAGAGACCCAGTACTTC	TRBV6-1	.	.	TRBJ2-5
CASSPLLNTEAFF	TGTGCCAGCAGCCCCCTACTGAACACAGAAGCTTTCTTT	TRBV11-2	.	.	TRBJ1-1
CASSLFLAGTGTYEQYF	TGCGCCAGCAGCTTGTTCTTGGCCGGGACAGGGACCTACGAGCAGTACTTC	TRBV5-1	TRBD1	.	TRBJ2-7
CASSLGDLIGTDTQYF	TGCGCCAGCAGCTTGGGGGACCTAATTGGCACAGATACGCAGTATTTT	TRBV5-1	.	.	TRBJ2-3
CASSPGRNREQYF	TGTGCCAGCAGCCCAGGACGCAATCGGGAGCAGTACTTC	TRBV7-9	.	.	TRBJ2-7
CASSLGDGSPLHF	TGTGCCAGCAGCTTAGGGGATGGGTCACCCCTCCACTTT	TRBV7-9	.	.	TRBJ1-6
CASSLVGGSRDTQYF	TGTGCCAGCAGCTTAGTAGGCGGGAGCAGAGATACGCAGTATTTT	TRBV7-8	TRBD2	once	TRBJ2-3